This TCR beta chain was identified in a study of T cells in Graves' hyperthyroidism and ophthalmopathy. Study conclusions and caveats: By a 13 V-J model, ophthalmopathy was set apart from stable hyperthyroidism.

Losses at the gene ends were 0 bases for V and 4 bases for J; bases not matched to a gene: 7. CDR3 size: 16 residues. Germline V lookup: CDR1 SGHNT, CDR2 YYREEE (reference sequence). For Graves' hyperthyroidism to be stable, ophthalmopathy could not progress within 18 months. Reasons for excluding patients were uncontrolled infection, other autoimmune disease, pregnancy or lactation. Using around 10 ml of fresh peripheral blood, PBMCs were prepared. Amplification targeted TCR beta CDR3 regions from RNA transcripts. In the first-round RT-PCR of the TCR CDR3, the HTBI primer set was used. TCRdb itself ran the multiplex PCR reads through MiXCR, one entry per CDR3 protein. Altogether a few hundred thousand distinct CDR3 sequences are present, 15% to 18% being singletons, with the ten largest covering under 8%. Concerning this clonotype: No antigen is known for it.

This TCR derives from a woman aged 25 to 39 with Graves' hyperthyroidism. The material sequenced was blood. The chain recombines TRBV5-4 with TRBJ1-2; 9 bases fit TRBD1. The CDR3 is CASSLGTGAWGYGYTF. CDR3 sequence (DNA): TGTGCCAGCAGCTTGGGGACAGGGGCCTGGGGCTATGGCTACACCTTC.